These 19 T cell receptor beta chains were sequenced from one sample in a study of T-cell reconstitution after alpha-beta-depleted transplantation in children. Library preparation (for TCRbeta) was performed with unique molecular identifiers. MiXCR was run by TCRdb on the PCR reads, yielding one entry per CDR3 protein. The table lists about 60,000 distinct CDR3 sequences, about 40% of them singletons. Sample: PBMCs, mostly from graft donor cells, taken 360 days after TCRalphabeta/CD19-depleted stem cell transplant. The receptors derive from a male patient aged 10 to 17 who had a stem cell transplant for acute lymphoblastic leukemia, so the T cells may come from the graft donor.

This chain links TRBV5-1 with TRBJ1-2; D gene ambiguous. The CDR3 totals 12 residues. The germline CDR1 and CDR2 sequences are SGHRS and YFSETQ. V lost 0 bases to trimming and J lost 6 bases, with 6 bases between them. This chain's CDR3 is CASSLDGNGYTF. CDR3 bases: TGCGCCAGCAGCTTGGACGGGAATGGCTACACCTTC.

This clonotype was detected only a few times. The chain uses TRBV14 and TRBJ2-1, with D possibly being TRBD2 (5 bases). This CDR3 has 15 residues. The V gene lost 3 bases and the J gene lost 3 bases, with 12 bases spanning the gap. CDR1 and CDR2 from the germline V gene are SGHDN and FVKESK. CDR3 sequence (DNA): TGTGCCAGCAGCCAGGGAGAATCCTTCTACAATGAGCAGTTCTTC. Amino acid sequence: CASSQGESFYNEQFF.

This clonotype appeared a few times. J is TRBJ2-2 and V is TRBV18; D unresolved. V shed 0 bases and J shed 3 bases, with 5 bases lying between them. Per the germline V gene, CDR1 is KGHSH and CDR2 is LQKENI. The CDR3 covers 14 residues. CDR3 DNA: TGTGCCAGCTCACCACCCGGTTACACCGGGGAGCTGTTTTTT. Translated: CASSPPGYTGELFF. Variable domain in full (rest from reference TRBV18 and TRBJ2-2): NAGVMQNPRHLVRRRGQEARLRCSPMKGHSHVYWYRQLPEEGLKFMVYLQKENIIDESGMPKERFSAEFPKEGPSILRIQQVVRGDSAAYFCASSPPGYTGELFFGEGSRLTVL.

The J gene is TRBJ1-4, the V gene TRBV24-1, with D hard to call. With 5 bases removed from V and 11 bases from J, the gap between germline ends came to 11 bases. Germline-derived CDR1 and CDR2 are KGHDR and SFDVKD. The CDR3 has 12 residues. Written as DNA, the CDR3 is TGTGCCACCAGTGGAGACCACGGGAAACTGTTTTTT. Translated, it gives CATSGDHGKLFF.

This clonotype was detected a few times. The chain recombines TRBV28 with TRBJ2-1; D not resolved. Between the trimmed V and J ends, which lost 6 bases and 7 bases, there was a span of 10 bases. This CDR3 has 12 amino acids. The germline V gene has CDR1 MDHEN and CDR2 SYDVKM. The CDR3 DNA follows: TGTGCCAGCAGCAGAGAAGTAAATGAGCAGTTCTTC. It is translated as CASSREVNEQFF.

This clonotype was counted only a few times. V usage is TRBV29-1 and J usage is TRBJ1-1, with no clear D. This CDR3 is 11 amino acids long. Germline CDR1 reads SQVTM; CDR2 reads ANQGSEA. V was shortened by 6 bases and J by 0 bases, with 5 bases between the two germline ends. Here the CDR3 DNA reads TGCAGCGTCCAGCTGAACACTGAAGCTTTCTTT. Its protein is CSVQLNTEAFF. The entire variable domain, with the rest obtained from reference TRBV29-1 and TRBJ1-1, is as follows: SAVISQKPSRDICQRGTSLTIQCQVDSQVTMMFWYRQQPGQSLTLIATANQGSEATYESGFVIDKFPISRPNLTFSTLTVSNMSPEDSSIYLCSVQLNTEAFFGQGTRLTVV.

The count of this clonotype is one. This rearrangement joins TRBV3-1 to TRBJ2-3, with 7 bases fitting TRBD2. The J segment lost 5 bases and the V segment lost 4 bases, leaving 12 bases of the junction unmatched. This CDR3 has 16 residues. Germline values: CDR1 LGHDT, CDR2 YNNKEL (reference sequence). The CDR3 is CASSPSKLAGGDTQYF. CDR3 DNA: TGTGCCAGCAGCCCGAGCAAATTAGCGGGTGGAGATACGCAGTATTTT.

The chain carries TRBV5-1 and TRBJ2-2; D gene uncertain. The V gene lost 8 bases and the J gene lost 2 bases, with 7 bases spanning the gap. The CDR3 runs to 12 residues. The germline V gene encodes CDR1 SGHRS and CDR2 YFSETQ. The DNA for the CDR3 is TGCGCCAGTGGCCTCAACACCGGGGAGCTGTTTTTT. The encoded protein is CASGLNTGELFF.

This clonotype was seen more than once but under ten times. The chain joins TRBV9 to TRBJ2-3; D is unresolved. The germline CDR1 and CDR2 sequences are SGDLS and YYNGEE. The V gene lost 0 bases and the J gene lost 0 bases, with 11 bases spanning the gap. The CDR3 totals 16 residues. The CDR3 DNA sequence: TGTGCCAGCAGCGTAGCGGCTATGACTAGCACAGATACGCAGTATTTT. Translated, it gives CASSVAAMTSTDTQYF.

The chain is built from TRBV5-6 and TRBJ1-3; the D is unclear. This CDR3 is built from 16 residues. CDR1 and CDR2 from the germline V gene are SGHDT and YYEEEE. V dropped 0 bases and J dropped 0 bases, with 10 bases sitting between them. In DNA, the CDR3 is TGTGCCAGCAGCTTGGCTCCCACCGTCTCTGGAAACACCATATATTTT. Translating gives CASSLAPTVSGNTIYF.

This clonotype has just a few counts. J is TRBJ1-4 and V is TRBV5-1; 8 nucleotides align to TRBD1. The V segment lost 0 bases and the J segment 4 bases; nucleotides outside the gene matches: 8. The CDR3 sequence is 17 residues long. The germline CDR1 and CDR2 sequences are SGHRS and YFSETQ. The CDR3 DNA sequence: TGCGCCAGCAGCTTGGGGACAGGGCCCCCGGTTAATGAAAAACTGTTTTTT. Amino acids: CASSLGTGPPVNEKLFF.

The J gene is TRBJ2-7, the V gene TRBV4-3; 8 positions agree with TRBD1. Trimming cost V 3 bases and J 5 bases; bases outside gene matches: 3. This CDR3 contains 13 residues. Germline V gene lookup returns CDR1 LGHNA and CDR2 YSLEER. CDR3 loop: CASSHDRGDEQYF. In DNA form, the CDR3 reads TGCGCCAGCAGCCATGACAGGGGTGACGAGCAGTACTTC.

This clonotype appeared a few times. The rearrangement uses TRBV9 and TRBJ2-3, with 12 bases matching TRBD2. The CDR3 is 18 residues long. J was trimmed by 0 bases and V by 0 bases; bases with no gene match: 5. The germline V gene encodes CDR1 SGDLS and CDR2 YYNGEE. Written as DNA, the CDR3 is TGTGCCAGCAGCGTAGCTAGCGGGGGGGCAATGAGCACAGATACGCAGTATTTT. This encodes CASSVASGGAMSTDTQYF. Filled out from reference TRBV9 and TRBJ2-3, the complete variable domain reads DSGVTQTPKHLITATGQRVTLRCSPRSGDLSVYWYQQSLDQGLQFLIQYYNGEERAKGNILERFSAQQFPDLHSELNLSSLELGDSALYFCASSVASGGAMSTDTQYFGPGTRLTVL.

The V gene is TRBV29-1, the J gene TRBJ1-2; the D gene is possibly TRBD1 (5 bases). V was cut by 6 bases and J by 4 bases, with 9 bases left in between. This CDR3 has 11 residues. Per the germline V gene, CDR1 is SQVTM and CDR2 is ANQGSEA. This CDR3 is CSVRDAYGYTF. The DNA of the CDR3 is TGCAGCGTACGGGACGCCTATGGCTACACCTTC.

V gene TRBV29-1 combines with J gene TRBJ2-1, with a tentative D call TRBD2 (6 bases). V lost 4 bases to trimming and J lost 9 bases, with 13 bases between them. CDR3 size: 12 residues. From germline, CDR1 is SQVTM and CDR2 ANQGSEA. Here the CDR3 reads CSVGRGRTEQFF. CDR3 DNA: TGCAGCGTTGGTCGGGGGAGAACTGAGCAGTTCTTC.

V and J are TRBV5-1 and TRBJ2-7; TRBD1 matches at 7 bases. The CDR3 length is 14 residues. Trimming took 7 bases from V and 1 from J; bases not matched to a gene: 8. CDR1 is SGHRS and CDR2 is YFSETQ in the germline V gene. The CDR3: CASAQGVGSYEQYF. The CDR3 DNA sequence: TGCGCCAGCGCCCAGGGGGTAGGGTCCTACGAGCAGTACTTC.

V is TRBV27 and J is TRBJ1-5; D is unresolved. V was cut by 8 bases and J by 1 base, with 12 bases left in between. The CDR3 is made up of 14 amino acids. From germline, CDR1 is MNHEY and CDR2 SMNVEV (reference sequence). The CDR3 DNA follows: TGTGCCAGCGCTCTCCGGGTGAGCAATCAGCCCCAGCATTTT. It translates to CASALRVSNQPQHF.

This clonotype was found a few times. The genes are TRBV2 and TRBJ2-1; 8 bases are shared with TRBD1. The CDR3 has 13 residues. Losses at the gene ends were 7 bases for V and 10 bases for J; bases not matched to a gene: 9. Looked up from germline, CDR1 is SNHLY and CDR2 is FYNNEI. CDR3: CASILAGGKEQFF. The CDR3 DNA sequence: TGTGCCAGCATTCTGGCAGGGGGCAAGGAGCAGTTCTTC.

About this clonotype: No conserved phenylalanine or tryptophan ends this CDR3, so it is likely a read error. V is TRBV29-1 and J is TRBJ1-2, with D possibly being TRBD1 (6 bases). Between the trimmed V and J ends, which lost 1 base and 0 bases, there was a span of 6 bases. The CDR3 runs 13 residues. CDR1 and CDR2 from the germline V gene are SQVTM and ANQGSEA. Here the CDR3 DNA reads TGCAGCGTTGAAGCAGGGGCTAACTATGGCTACACCTGC. Its protein product is CSVEAGANYGYTC.